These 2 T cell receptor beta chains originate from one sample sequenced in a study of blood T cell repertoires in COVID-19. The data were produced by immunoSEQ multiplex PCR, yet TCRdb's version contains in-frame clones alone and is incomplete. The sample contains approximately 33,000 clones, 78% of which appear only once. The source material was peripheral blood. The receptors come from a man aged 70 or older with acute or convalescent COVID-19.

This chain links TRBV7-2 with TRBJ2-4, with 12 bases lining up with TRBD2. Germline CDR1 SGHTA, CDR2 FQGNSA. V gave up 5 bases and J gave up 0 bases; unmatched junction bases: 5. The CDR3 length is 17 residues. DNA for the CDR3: TGTGCCAGCAGCCCCGGGGGACTAGCGGGAGCCAAAAACATTCAGTACTTC. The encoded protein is CASSPGGLAGAKNIQYF. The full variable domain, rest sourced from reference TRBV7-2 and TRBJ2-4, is GAGVSQSPSNKVTEKGKDVELRCDPISGHTALYWYRQSLGQGLEFLIYFQGNSAPDKSGLPSDRFSAERTGGSVSTLTIQRTQQEDSAVYLCASSPGGLAGAKNIQYFGAGTRLSVL.

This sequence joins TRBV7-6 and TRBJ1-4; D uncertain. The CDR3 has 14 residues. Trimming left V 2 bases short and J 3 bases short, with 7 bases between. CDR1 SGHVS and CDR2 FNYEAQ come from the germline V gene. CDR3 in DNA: TGTGCCAGCAGCTTAATCGGGTCTAATGAAAAACTGTTTTTT. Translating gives CASSLIGSNEKLFF.